Listed below are T cell receptor beta chains from one sample, sequenced in a study of control samples from healthy donors and cancer patients. Method: immunoSEQ multiplex PCR; TCRdb's copy keeps in-frame clones and lacks some. The table shows around 140,000 clones, with around 92% occurring only once. What was sequenced was blood. The receptors derive from a woman aged 45-59 years in good health. Each CDR3 is given with its conserved first and last residue. The D gene is left open where the match is weak. For some rows the clone size is stated as once, few or many, or as a class when expanded; others skip it.

cdr3_aa	cdr3_nt	d_call	v_call	j_call	clone_size
CASTSRARNQPQHF	TGTGCCAGCACCTCCAGGGCGCGCAATCAGCCCCAGCATTTT	-	TRBV6-5	TRBJ1-5	once
CASRPPTGENTEAFF	TGTGCCAGCAGACCCCCAACAGGGGAGAACACTGAAGCTTTCTTT	TRBD1	TRBV5-4	TRBJ1-1	-
CASSLSSGVSGELFF	TGTGCCAGCAGCTTGAGTAGCGGGGTGTCCGGGGAGCTGTTTTTT	TRBD2	TRBV5-4	TRBJ2-2	-
CASSQYKTGDYEQYF	TGTGCCAGCAGCCAATATAAGACAGGGGACTACGAGCAGTACTTC	TRBD1	TRBV11-2	TRBJ2-7	-
CASSIVSGQANQPQHF	TGTGCCAGTAGTATAGTGTCGGGACAGGCCAATCAGCCCCAGCATTTT	TRBD1	TRBV19	TRBJ1-5	-
CASSQARLALNEQFF	TGCGCCAGCAGCCAAGCCAGACTAGCCCTCAATGAGCAGTTCTTC	TRBD2	TRBV4-1	TRBJ2-1	-
CASSPLGEQYF	TGTGCCAGCAGCCCCCTGGGCGAGCAGTACTTC	-	TRBV7-9	TRBJ2-7	-
CASSERTGSYNEQFF	TGTGCCAGCAGTGAGAGGACTGGCTCCTACAATGAGCAGTTCTTC	-	TRBV6-4	TRBJ2-1	-
CSAQTGMNTEAFF	TGCAGCGCTCAGACAGGGATGAACACTGAAGCTTTCTTT	TRBD1	TRBV29-1	TRBJ1-1	-
CASSYTLAGRYNEQFF	TGTGCCAGCAGTTACACATTAGCGGGACGCTATAATGAGCAGTTCTTC	TRBD2	TRBV6-6	TRBJ2-1	-
CASSLVERNTGELFF	TGCGCCAGCAGCTTGGTTGAGAGGAACACCGGGGAGCTGTTTTTT	-	TRBV5-1	TRBJ2-2	-
CASSESLAGNYGYTF	TGCGCCAGCAGTGAGTCGTTGGCAGGAAACTATGGCTACACCTTC	-	TRBV10-2	TRBJ1-2	-
CASSQGRNSGNTIYF	TGTGCCAGCTCACAGGGACGGAACTCTGGAAACACCATATATTTT	-	TRBV18	TRBJ1-3	-
CASSLSGTIKGYTF	TGTGCCAGCAGTCTATCCGGGACGATAAAAGGCTACACCTTC	-	TRBV6-5	TRBJ1-2	-
CAWRSVTVGPLHF	TGTGCCTGGCGGTCGGTGACAGTGGGACCCCTCCACTTT	-	TRBV30	TRBJ1-6	-
CASSQEGPGNTEAFF	TGCGCCAGCAGCCAAGAGGGCCCCGGGAACACTGAAGCTTTCTTT	-	TRBV4-1	TRBJ1-1	-
CASSLLAGQGIYEQYF	TGTGCCAGCAGTTTATTGGCGGGACAGGGTATCTACGAGCAGTACTTC	TRBD1	TRBV7-6	TRBJ2-7	-
CASSLQLAGLYNEQFF	TGTGCCAGCAGTTTACAACTAGCGGGCCTCTACAATGAGCAGTTCTTC	TRBD2	TRBV28	TRBJ2-1	-
CASSTLGVPSYEQYF	TGTGCCAGCAGCACTCTTGGGGTCCCCTCCTACGAGCAGTACTTC	-	TRBV27	TRBJ2-7	-
CASSQDLQGSGNTIYF	TGTGCCAGCAGCCAAGATCTCCAGGGATCTGGAAACACCATATATTTT	-	TRBV4-2	TRBJ1-3	-
CATSDSPGQGTDTQYF	TGTGCCACCAGTGATTCTCCGGGACAGGGCACAGATACGCAGTATTTT	TRBD1	TRBV24-1	TRBJ2-3	once
CASSHIGQLRSSGNTIYF	TGTGCCAGCAGCCATATCGGACAGCTCAGAAGCTCTGGAAACACCATATATTTT	-	TRBV3-1/TRBV3-2	TRBJ1-3	-
CASRKRGGNTIYF	TGTGCCAGCCGAAAAAGAGGAGGAAACACCATATATTTT	-	TRBV6-5	TRBJ1-3	once
CAWRLAGGDTQYF	TGTGCCTGGAGACTAGCGGGGGGAGATACGCAGTATTTT	TRBD2	TRBV30	TRBJ2-3	-
CASSPLGWGLDEQYF	TGTGCCAGCAGCCCTTTGGGATGGGGCTTGGACGAGCAGTACTTC	-	TRBV14	TRBJ2-7	-
CASGRSNTGELFF	TGTGCCAGTGGACGGTCGAACACCGGGGAGCTGTTTTTT	-	TRBV2	TRBJ2-2	-
CASSQDIPGAGANVLTF	TGTGCCAGCAGCCAAGATATCCCGGGGGCTGGGGCCAACGTCCTGACTTTC	-	TRBV3-1/TRBV3-2	TRBJ2-6	-
CASSLYPMRGGADTQYF	TGTGCCAGCAGCTTATATCCCATGCGGGGGGGAGCAGATACGCAGTATTTT	TRBD2	TRBV7-9	TRBJ2-3	-
CASSFGRKLFF	TGTGCCAGCAGTTTTGGGCGGAAACTGTTTTTT	-	TRBV28	TRBJ1-4	-
CASSLLNHQNTEAFF	TGTGCCAGCAGCTTACTTAACCACCAGAACACTGAAGCTTTCTTT	-	TRBV7-8	TRBJ1-1	-
CASSLTGGNEQYF	TGTGCCAGCAGCTTGACAGGGGGCAACGAGCAGTACTTC	TRBD1	TRBV5-4	TRBJ2-7	-
CASSEGTVGNEQFF	TGTGCCAGCAGCGAAGGGACCGTTGGTAATGAGCAGTTCTTC	-	TRBV7-2	TRBJ2-1	-
CASSVGGNHGVGEKLFF	TGTGCCAGCAGCGTAGGGGGGAATCACGGGGTCGGTGAAAAACTGTTTTTT	-	TRBV9	TRBJ1-4	-
CASSFGQGSDYGYTF	TGTGCCAGCAGTTTCGGTCAGGGTTCAGACTATGGCTACACCTTC	-	TRBV28	TRBJ1-2	-
CASSFYQVGETQYF	TGCGCCAGCAGCTTTTACCAGGTAGGAGAGACCCAGTACTTC	-	TRBV5-1	TRBJ2-5	-
CASTPHTGELFF	TGTGCCAGCACGCCACACACCGGGGAGCTGTTTTTT	-	TRBV5-5	TRBJ2-2	-
CASSEGITYGYTF	TGTGCCAGCAGTGAGGGGATTACCTATGGCTACACCTTC	-	TRBV6-1	TRBJ1-2	-
CASSYQNEQYF	TGTGCCAGCAGTTACCAAAACGAGCAGTACTTC	-	TRBV6-6	TRBJ2-7	-
CATSDLRGTPNTGELFF	TGTGCCACCAGTGATTTGCGGGGTACCCCGAACACCGGGGAGCTGTTTTTT	-	TRBV24-1	TRBJ2-2	-
CASSLVTGGTETQYF	TGCGCCAGCAGCTTGGTTACGGGGGGCACAGAGACCCAGTACTTC	-	TRBV5-1	TRBJ2-5	-
CASSWTGGSGPQHF	TGTGCCAGCAGCTGGACAGGTGGGAGTGGGCCCCAGCATTTT	TRBD1	TRBV7-9	TRBJ1-5	-
CASSSGGDYGYTF	TGCGCCAGCAGCTCAGGGGGCGACTATGGCTACACCTTC	TRBD1	TRBV5-1	TRBJ1-2	-
CASSYSRGLGTGELFF	TGTGCCAGCAGTTACTCACGGGGGCTGGGCACCGGGGAGCTGTTTTTT	-	TRBV6-5	TRBJ2-2	-
CASRRDRGPEKLFF	TGTGCCAGCAGAAGGGACAGGGGGCCTGAAAAACTGTTTTTT	TRBD1	TRBV5-5	TRBJ1-4	-
CASSVASGAGIDTQYF	TGTGCCAGCAGCGTTGCTTCAGGGGCGGGGATAGATACGCAGTATTTT	-	TRBV5-4	TRBJ2-3	-
CASSESSGQTQYF	TGTGCCAGCAGTGAGTCTAGCGGCCAGACCCAGTACTTC	TRBD2	TRBV6-4	TRBJ2-5	-
CASSPSGLAGYYEQYF	TGTGCCAGCAGCCCCTCGGGACTAGCGGGGTACTACGAGCAGTACTTC	TRBD2	TRBV3-1/TRBV3-2	TRBJ2-7	-
CAWSRGLRDTEAFF	TGTGCCTGGAGCAGGGGACTCAGAGACACTGAAGCTTTCTTT	-	TRBV30	TRBJ1-1	-
CASSSQGAGANSPLHF	TGCGCCAGCAGCTCCCAGGGGGCAGGGGCTAATTCACCCCTCCACTTT	TRBD1	TRBV5-1	TRBJ1-6	-